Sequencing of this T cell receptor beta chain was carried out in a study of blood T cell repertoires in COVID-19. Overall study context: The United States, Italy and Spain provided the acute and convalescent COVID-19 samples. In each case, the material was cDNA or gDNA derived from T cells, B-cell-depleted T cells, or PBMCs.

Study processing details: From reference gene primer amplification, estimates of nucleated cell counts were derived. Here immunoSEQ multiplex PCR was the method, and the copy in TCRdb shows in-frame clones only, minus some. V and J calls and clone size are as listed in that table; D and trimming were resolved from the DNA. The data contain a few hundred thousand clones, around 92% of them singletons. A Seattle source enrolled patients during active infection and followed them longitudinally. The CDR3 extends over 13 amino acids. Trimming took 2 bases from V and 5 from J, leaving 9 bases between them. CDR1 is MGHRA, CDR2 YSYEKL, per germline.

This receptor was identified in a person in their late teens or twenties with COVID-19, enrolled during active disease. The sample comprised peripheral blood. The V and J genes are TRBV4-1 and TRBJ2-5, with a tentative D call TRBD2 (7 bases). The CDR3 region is CASSQTGGETQYF. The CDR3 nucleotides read TGCGCCAGCAGCCAAACGGGGGGCGAGACCCAGTACTTC.